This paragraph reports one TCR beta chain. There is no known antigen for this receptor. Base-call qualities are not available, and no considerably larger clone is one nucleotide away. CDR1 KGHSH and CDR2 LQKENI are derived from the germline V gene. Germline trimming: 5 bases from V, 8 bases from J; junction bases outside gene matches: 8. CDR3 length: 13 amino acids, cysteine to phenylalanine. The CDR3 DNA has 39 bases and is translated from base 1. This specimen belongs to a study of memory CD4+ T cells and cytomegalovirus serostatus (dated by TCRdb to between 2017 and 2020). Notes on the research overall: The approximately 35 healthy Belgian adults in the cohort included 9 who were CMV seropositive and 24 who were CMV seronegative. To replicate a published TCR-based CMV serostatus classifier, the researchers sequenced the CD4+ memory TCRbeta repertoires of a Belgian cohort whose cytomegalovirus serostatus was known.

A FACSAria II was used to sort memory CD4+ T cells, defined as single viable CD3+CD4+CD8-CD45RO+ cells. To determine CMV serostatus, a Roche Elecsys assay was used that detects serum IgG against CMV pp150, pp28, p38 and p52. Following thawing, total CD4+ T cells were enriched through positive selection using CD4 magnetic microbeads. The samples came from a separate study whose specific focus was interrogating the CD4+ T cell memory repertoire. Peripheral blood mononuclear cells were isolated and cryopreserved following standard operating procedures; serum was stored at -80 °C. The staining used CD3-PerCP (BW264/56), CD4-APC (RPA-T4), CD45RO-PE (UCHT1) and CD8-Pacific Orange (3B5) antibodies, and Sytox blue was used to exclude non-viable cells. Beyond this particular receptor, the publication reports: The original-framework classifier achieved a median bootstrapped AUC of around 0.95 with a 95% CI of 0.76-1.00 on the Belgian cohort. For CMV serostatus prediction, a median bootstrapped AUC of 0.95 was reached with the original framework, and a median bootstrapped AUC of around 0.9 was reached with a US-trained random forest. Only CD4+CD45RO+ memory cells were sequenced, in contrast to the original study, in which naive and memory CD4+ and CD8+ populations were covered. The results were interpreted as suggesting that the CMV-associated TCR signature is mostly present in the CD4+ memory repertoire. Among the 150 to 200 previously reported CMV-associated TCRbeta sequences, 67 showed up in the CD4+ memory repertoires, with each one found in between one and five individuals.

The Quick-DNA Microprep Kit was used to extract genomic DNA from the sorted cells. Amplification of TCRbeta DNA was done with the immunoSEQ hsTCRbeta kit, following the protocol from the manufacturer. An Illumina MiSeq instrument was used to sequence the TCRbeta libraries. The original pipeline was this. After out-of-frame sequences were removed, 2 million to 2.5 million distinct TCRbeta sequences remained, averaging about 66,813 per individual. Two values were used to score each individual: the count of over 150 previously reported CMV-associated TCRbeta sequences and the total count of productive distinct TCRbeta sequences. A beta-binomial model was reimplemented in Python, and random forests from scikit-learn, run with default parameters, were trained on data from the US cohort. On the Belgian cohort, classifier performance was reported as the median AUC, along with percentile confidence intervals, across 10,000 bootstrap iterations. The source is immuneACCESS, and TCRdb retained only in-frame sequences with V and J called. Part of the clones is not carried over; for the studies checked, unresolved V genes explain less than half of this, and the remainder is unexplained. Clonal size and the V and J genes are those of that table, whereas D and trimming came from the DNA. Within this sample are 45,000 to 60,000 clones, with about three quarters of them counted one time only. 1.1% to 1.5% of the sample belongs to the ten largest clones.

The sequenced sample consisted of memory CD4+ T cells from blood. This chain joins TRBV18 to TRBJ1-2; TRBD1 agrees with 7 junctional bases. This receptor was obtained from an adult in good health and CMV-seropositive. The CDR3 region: CASSGRQGDGYTF. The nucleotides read TGTGCCAGCTCAGGCAGACAGGGAGACGGCTACACCTTC.